This TCR beta chain was captured in a study of blood T cell repertoires in COVID-19. About the research overall: Samples representing acute and convalescent COVID-19 were sourced from the United States, Italy and Spain.

Method: immunoSEQ multiplex PCR; TCRdb's copy keeps in-frame clones and lacks some. This sample has roughly 180,000 clones, with around four fifths found just once. The sequenced sample consisted of peripheral blood. This TCR derives from a middle-aged woman with COVID-19, enrolled during active disease.

The CDR3 DNA is TGCGCCAGCAGCTTGTCGGCGGGCTCGTGGGGAAATGAGCAGTTCTTC. It codes for CASSLSAGSWGNEQFF. The chain joins TRBV5-1 to TRBJ2-1, with D possibly TRBD2 on 5 matching bases. The V gene lost 1 base and the J gene lost 7 bases, with 18 bases spanning the gap. CDR3 length equals 16 residues. Germline V gene data show CDR1 as SGHRS and CDR2 as YFSETQ.